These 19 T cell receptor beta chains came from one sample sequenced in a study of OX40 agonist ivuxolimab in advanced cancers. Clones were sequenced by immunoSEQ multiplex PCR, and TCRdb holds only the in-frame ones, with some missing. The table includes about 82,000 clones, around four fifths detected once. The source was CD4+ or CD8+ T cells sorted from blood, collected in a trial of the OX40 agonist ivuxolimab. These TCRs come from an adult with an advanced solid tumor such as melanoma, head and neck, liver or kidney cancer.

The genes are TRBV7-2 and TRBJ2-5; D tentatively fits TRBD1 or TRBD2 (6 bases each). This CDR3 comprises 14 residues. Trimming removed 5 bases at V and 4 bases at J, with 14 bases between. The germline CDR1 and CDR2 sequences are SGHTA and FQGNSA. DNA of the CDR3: TGTGCCAGCAGCCGAGGGGGGCAGCCAGAGACCCAGTACTTC. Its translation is CASSRGGQPETQYF. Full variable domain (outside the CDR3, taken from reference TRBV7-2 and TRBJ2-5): GAGVSQSPSNKVTEKGKDVELRCDPISGHTALYWYRQSLGQGLEFLIYFQGNSAPDKSGLPSDRFSAERTGGSVSTLTIQRTQQEDSAVYLCASSRGGQPETQYFGPGTRLLVL.

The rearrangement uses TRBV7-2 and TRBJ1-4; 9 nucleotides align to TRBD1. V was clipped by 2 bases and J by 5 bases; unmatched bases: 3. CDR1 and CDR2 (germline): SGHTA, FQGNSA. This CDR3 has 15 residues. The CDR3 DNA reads TGTGCCAGCAGCTTAAGGGACAGGGCGAATGAAAAACTGTTTTTT. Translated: CASSLRDRANEKLFF.

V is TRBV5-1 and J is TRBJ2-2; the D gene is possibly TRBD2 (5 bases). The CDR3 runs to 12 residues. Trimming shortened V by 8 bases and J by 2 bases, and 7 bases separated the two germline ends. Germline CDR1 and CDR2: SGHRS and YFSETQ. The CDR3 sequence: CASGRNTGELFF. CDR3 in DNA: TGCGCCAGTGGGAGAAACACCGGGGAGCTGTTTTTT. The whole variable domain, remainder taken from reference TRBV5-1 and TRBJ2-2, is KAGVTQTPRYLIKTRGQQVTLSCSPISGHRSVSWYQQTPGQGLQFLFEYFSETQRNKGNFPGRFSGRQFSNSRSEMNVSTLELGDSALYLCASGRNTGELFFGEGSRLTVL.

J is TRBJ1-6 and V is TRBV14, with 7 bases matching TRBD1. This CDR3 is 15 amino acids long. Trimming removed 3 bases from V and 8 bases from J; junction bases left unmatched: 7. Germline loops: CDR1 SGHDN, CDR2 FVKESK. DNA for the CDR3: TGTGCCAGCAGCCAGCTGGGAGGGGGCCATTCACCCCTCCACTTT. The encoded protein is CASSQLGGGHSPLHF.

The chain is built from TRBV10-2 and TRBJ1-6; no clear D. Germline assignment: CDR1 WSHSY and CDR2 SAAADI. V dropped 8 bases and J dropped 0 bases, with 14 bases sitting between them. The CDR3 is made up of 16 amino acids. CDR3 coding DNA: TGCGCCAGCCGAAGTACGGGCAGCTCCTATAATTCACCCCTCCACTTT. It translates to CASRSTGSSYNSPLHF.

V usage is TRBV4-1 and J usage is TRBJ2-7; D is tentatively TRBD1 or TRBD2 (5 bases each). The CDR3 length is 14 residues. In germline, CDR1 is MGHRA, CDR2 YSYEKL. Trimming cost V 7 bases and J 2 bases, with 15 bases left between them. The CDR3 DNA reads TGCGCCAGCAACCGGGACCTGAGCGCCTACGAGCAGTACTTC. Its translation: CASNRDLSAYEQYF.

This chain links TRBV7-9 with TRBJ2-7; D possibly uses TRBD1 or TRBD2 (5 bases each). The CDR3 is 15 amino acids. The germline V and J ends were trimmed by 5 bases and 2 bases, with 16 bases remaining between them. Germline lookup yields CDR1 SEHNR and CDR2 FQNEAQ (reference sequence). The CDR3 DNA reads TGTGCCAGCAGCCCGACGGGGACCAGCACCTACGAGCAGTACTTC. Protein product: CASSPTGTSTYEQYF.

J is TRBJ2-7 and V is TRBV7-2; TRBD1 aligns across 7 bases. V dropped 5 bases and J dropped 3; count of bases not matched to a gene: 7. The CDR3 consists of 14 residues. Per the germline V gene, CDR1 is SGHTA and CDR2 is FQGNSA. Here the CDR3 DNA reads TGTGCCAGCAGCGTTACAGGGGCCGTCTACGAGCAGTACTTC. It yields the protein CASSVTGAVYEQYF.

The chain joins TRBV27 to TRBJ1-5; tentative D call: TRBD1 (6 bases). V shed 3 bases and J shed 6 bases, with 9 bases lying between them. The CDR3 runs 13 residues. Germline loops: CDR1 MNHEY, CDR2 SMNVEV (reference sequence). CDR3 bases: TGTGCCAGCAGTTTCGGGGGCGGTCAGCCCCAGCATTTT. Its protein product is CASSFGGGQPQHF.

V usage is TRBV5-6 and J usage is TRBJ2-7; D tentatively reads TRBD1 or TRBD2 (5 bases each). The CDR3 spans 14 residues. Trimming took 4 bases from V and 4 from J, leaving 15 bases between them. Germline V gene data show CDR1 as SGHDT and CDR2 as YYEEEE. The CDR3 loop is CASSLVRGAYEQYF. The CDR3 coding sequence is TGTGCCAGCAGCCTGGTCCGGGGCGCGTACGAGCAGTACTTC.

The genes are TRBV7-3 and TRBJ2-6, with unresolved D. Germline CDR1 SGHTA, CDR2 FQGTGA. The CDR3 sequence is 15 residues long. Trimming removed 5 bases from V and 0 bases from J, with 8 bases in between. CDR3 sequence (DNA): TGTGCCAGCAGCCCCGGCAGCTCTGGGGCCAACGTCCTGACTTTC. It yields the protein CASSPGSSGANVLTF.

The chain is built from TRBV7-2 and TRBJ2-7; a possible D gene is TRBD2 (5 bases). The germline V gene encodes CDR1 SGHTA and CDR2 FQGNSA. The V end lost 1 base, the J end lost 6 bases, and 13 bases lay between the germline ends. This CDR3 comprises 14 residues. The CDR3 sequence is CASSLGRARREQYF. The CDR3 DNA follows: TGTGCCAGCAGCTTAGGGCGGGCCCGCCGCGAGCAGTACTTC.

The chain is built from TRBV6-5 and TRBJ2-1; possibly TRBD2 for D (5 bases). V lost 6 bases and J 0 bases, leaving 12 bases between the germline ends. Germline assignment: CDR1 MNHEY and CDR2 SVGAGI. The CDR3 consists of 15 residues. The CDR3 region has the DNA TGTGCCAGCAGAACCATAGCGACCTCCTACAATGAGCAGTTCTTC. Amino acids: CASRTIATSYNEQFF.

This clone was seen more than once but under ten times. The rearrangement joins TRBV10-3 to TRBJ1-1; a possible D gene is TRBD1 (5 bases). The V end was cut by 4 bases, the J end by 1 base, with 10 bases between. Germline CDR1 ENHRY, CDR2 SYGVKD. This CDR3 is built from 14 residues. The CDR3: CAISGGVWNTEAFF. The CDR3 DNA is TGTGCCATCAGTGGGGGGGTATGGAACACTGAAGCTTTCTTT.

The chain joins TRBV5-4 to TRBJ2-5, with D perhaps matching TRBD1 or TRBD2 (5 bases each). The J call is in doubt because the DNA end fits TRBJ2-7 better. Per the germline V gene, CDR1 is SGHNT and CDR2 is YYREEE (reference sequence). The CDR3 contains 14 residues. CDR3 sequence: CASSPGTGSYEQYF. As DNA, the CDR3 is TGTGCCAGCAGCCCCGGGACGGGATCCTACGAGCAGTACTTC.

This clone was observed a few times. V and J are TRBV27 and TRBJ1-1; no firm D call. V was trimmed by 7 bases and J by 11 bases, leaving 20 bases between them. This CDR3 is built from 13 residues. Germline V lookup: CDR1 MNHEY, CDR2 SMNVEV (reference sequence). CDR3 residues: CASTGGEGRWAFF. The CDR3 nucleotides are TGTGCCAGCACCGGCGGTGAGGGTAGGTGGGCTTTCTTT.

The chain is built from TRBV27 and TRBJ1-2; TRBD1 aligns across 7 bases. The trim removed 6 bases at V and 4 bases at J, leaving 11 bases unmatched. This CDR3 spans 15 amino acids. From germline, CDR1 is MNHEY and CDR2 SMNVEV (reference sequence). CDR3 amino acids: CASRRSQGGGYGYTF. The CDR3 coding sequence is TGTGCCAGCAGAAGGTCCCAGGGGGGGGGCTATGGCTACACCTTC.

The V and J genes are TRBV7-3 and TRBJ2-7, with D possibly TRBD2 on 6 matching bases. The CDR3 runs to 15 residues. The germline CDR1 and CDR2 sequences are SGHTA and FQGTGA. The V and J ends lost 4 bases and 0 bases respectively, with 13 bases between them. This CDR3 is CASSYSGGDSYEQYF. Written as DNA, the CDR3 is TGTGCCAGCAGCTATTCTGGCGGGGACTCCTACGAGCAGTACTTC.

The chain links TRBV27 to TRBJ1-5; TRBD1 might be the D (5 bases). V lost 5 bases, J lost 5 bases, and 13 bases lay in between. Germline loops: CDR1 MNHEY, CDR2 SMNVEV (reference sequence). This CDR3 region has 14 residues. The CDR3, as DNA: TGTGCCAGCAGTCCGTCAGGGCCCGATCAGCCCCAGCATTTT. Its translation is CASSPSGPDQPQHF.